A selection of T cell receptor beta chains follows, all from one sample in a study of T cell changes during pregnancy in multiple sclerosis. Method: immunoSEQ multiplex PCR; TCRdb's copy keeps in-frame clones and lacks some. The sample records 70,000 to 100,000 clones, 90% to 95% being singletons. The starting material was peripheral blood, obtained in the first trimester of pregnancy. These receptors were taken from a female donor with multiple sclerosis, enrolled in a pregnancy study. Each CDR3 is given with its conserved first and last residue. A D gene is named only where the DNA matches it firmly. Clone size is shown for a subset of rows, as once, few, many or a class of expanded clone.

>TRBV6-1|-|TRBD2|15|TRBJ2-7
TGTGCCAGCAGTGTTCTAGCGGGAGGGAGCTACGAGCAGTACTTC
CASSVLAGGSYEQYF
>TRBV7-9|-|-|14|TRBJ2-5
TGTGCCAGCAGCTCAAGCAGGTACCAAGAGACCCAGTACTTC
CASSSSRYQETQYF
>TRBV5-5|-|-|13|TRBJ1-2
TGTGCCAGCAGCCTAACGGTGAACTATGGCTACACCTTC
CASSLTVNYGYTF
>TRBV7-3|-|TRBD2|16|TRBJ2-7
TGTGCCAGCAGCTTCCCGAGACTAGCGGGACGACACGAGCAGTACTTC
CASSFPRLAGRHEQYF
>TRBV9|-|-|17|TRBJ1-3
TGTGCCAGCAGCGTAGGCCTAAGTGAGAGCTCTGGAAACACCATATATTTT
CASSVGLSESSGNTIYF
>TRBV30|-|TRBD1|15|TRBJ1-5
TGTGCCTGGAGTGTGAAGGGACAGGAGAATCAGCCCCAGCATTTT
CAWSVKGQENQPQHF
>TRBV5-8|-|TRBD1|16|TRBJ1-4
TGTGCCAGCAGCTTGGCTACAGGGGTGACTAATGAAAAACTGTTTTTT
CASSLATGVTNEKLFF
>TRBV2|-|TRBD1|14|TRBJ2-7
TGTGCCAGCAGTGAAAGGGACAGGTCCTACGAGCAGTACTTC
CASSERDRSYEQYF
>TRBV12-5|-|TRBD1|15|TRBJ2-2
TGTGCTAGTGGTCGCGGGACAGGGGGCCACGGGGAGCTGTTTTTT
CASGRGTGGHGELFF
>TRBV27|-|-|14|TRBJ1-2
TGTGCCAGCAGTTTCGGAGGAATAAACTATGGCTACACCTTC
CASSFGGINYGYTF
>TRBV18|-|-|14|TRBJ2-5
TGTGCCAGCTCACCTAGGGACAACCAAGAGACCCAGTACTTC
CASSPRDNQETQYF
>TRBV7-2|-|-|17|TRBJ1-3
TGTGCCAGCAGCTTAGAAAGCGGCGCGGGTGGGGGAAACACCATATATTTT
CASSLESGAGGGNTIYF
>TRBV19|-|TRBD2|15|TRBJ2-7
TGTGCCAGTAGTATCCCTAAGCGGGGCTTGGACGAGCAGTACTTC
CASSIPKRGLDEQYF
>TRBV19|-|-|14|TRBJ1-4
TGTGCCAGTAGTAGTGACGGGGTGAATGAAAAACTGTTTTTT
CASSSDGVNEKLFF
>TRBV18|-|-|15|TRBJ2-1
TGTGCCAGCTCACCATTTCCCCTCTCCTCCAATGAGCAGTTCTTC
CASSPFPLSSNEQFF
>TRBV5-6|-|-|18|TRBJ1-3
TGTGCCAGCAGCTTTCTAAGGCAGAACTATTTCTCTGGAAACACCATATATTTT
CASSFLRQNYFSGNTIYF
>TRBV7-9|-|TRBD1|19|TRBJ1-6
TGTGCCAGCAGCCGTTACGGACAGGGGGCTGCCGCCGCCGGTTCACCCCTCCACTTT
CASSRYGQGAAAAGSPLHF
>TRBV2|-|-|14|TRBJ1-1
TGTGCCAGCAGTGAAATCACAACGAACACTGAAGCTTTCTTT
CASSEITTNTEAFF
>TRBV2|-|TRBD2|13|TRBJ2-1
TGTGCCAGCAGTGAGGCGGGGGACAATGAGCAGTTCTTC
CASSEAGDNEQFF
>TRBV11-1|-|-|14|TRBJ1-1
TGTGCCAGCAGCTTACCCGTAAGCGGCACTGAAGCTTTCTTT
CASSLPVSGTEAFF
>TRBV5-1|-|TRBD2|16|TRBJ2-7
TGCGCCAGCAGCCATACTAGCGGGGGATCCTCCTACGAGCAGTACTTC
CASSHTSGGSSYEQYF
>TRBV6-1|-|-|14|TRBJ1-3
TGTGCCAGCATGCGGGTCGGCTCAGGAAACACCATATATTTT
CASMRVGSGNTIYF
>TRBV14|-|-|13|TRBJ2-1
TGTGCCAGCAGCCAACTCGGACTGAATGAGCAGTTCTTC
CASSQLGLNEQFF
>TRBV7-3|-|-|16|TRBJ2-5
TGTGCCAGCAGCCCGTTCGCCCGGGGGAACCAAGAGACCCAGTACTTC
CASSPFARGNQETQYF
>TRBV9|once|-|12|TRBJ2-1
TGTGCCAGCAGCGAGAGGGGGAATGAGCAGTTCTTC
CASSERGNEQFF
>TRBV27|-|-|13|TRBJ2-7
TGTGCCAGCAGTTTGCCGGGAGACGACGAGCAGTACTTC
CASSLPGDDEQYF
>TRBV19|-|TRBD1|15|TRBJ1-5
TGTGCCAGTAGTCGGGACAGGGTGGCCAATCAGCCCCAGCATTTT
CASSRDRVANQPQHF
>TRBV5-8|-|-|15|TRBJ1-3
TGTGCCAGCAGCTACCGTGGAGGGAGGGGAAACACCATATATTTT
CASSYRGGRGNTIYF
>TRBV7-3|-|TRBD1|15|TRBJ2-6
TGTGCCAGCAGCCGGGACAGAAATGGGGCCAACGTCCTGACTTTC
CASSRDRNGANVLTF
>TRBV4-2|-|TRBD2|15|TRBJ2-7
TGTGCCAGCAGCCAAGCCGCGGGAGGGCTCTACGAGCAGTACTTC
CASSQAAGGLYEQYF
>TRBV4-1|-|TRBD2|17|TRBJ2-1
TGCGCCAGCAGCCTAGGGCTAGCGGGGGGGCCGGGGAATGAGCAGTTCTTC
CASSLGLAGGPGNEQFF
>TRBV5-1|-|TRBD2|19|TRBJ2-1
TGCGCCAGCAGCTTGGGATCCCTAGCGGGAGCGAGCTCCTACAATGAGCAGTTCTTC
CASSLGSLAGASSYNEQFF
>TRBV15|-|TRBD1|12|TRBJ2-5
TGTGCCACCAGCAGGGCCCGGGACAGTCCGTACTTC
CATSRARDSPYF
>TRBV18|-|-|14|TRBJ1-2
TGTGCCAGCTCACCAAGGCTTCAGGGTGAATCCTACACCTTC
CASSPRLQGESYTF
>TRBV5-4|-|-|14|TRBJ2-7
TGTGCCAGCAGCCCCGACAGATTCGCCTACGAGCAGTACTTC
CASSPDRFAYEQYF
>TRBV4-2|-|TRBD1|16|TRBJ1-3
TGTGCCAGCAGCCTAGGAGGGGACAGCTCTGGAAACACCATATATTTT
CASSLGGDSSGNTIYF
>TRBV19|-|-|16|TRBJ2-3
TGTGCCAGTAGTATAGGCGGAAACCCTAGCACAGATACGCAGTATTTT
CASSIGGNPSTDTQYF
>TRBV9|-|-|19|TRBJ1-1
TGTGCCAGCAGCGTCAACCCGAATAGCGACAGGCCGGGGAACACTGAAGCTTTCTTT
CASSVNPNSDRPGNTEAFF
>TRBV18|-|TRBD1|16|TRBJ2-7
TGTGCCAGCTCACGACCGGGGCAGGGGGTTCAGCCGGGGCAGTACTTC
CASSRPGQGVQPGQYF
>TRBV28|-|-|15|TRBJ2-7
TGTGCCAGCAGAGCAGGGGTCGCGGCCTCCTACGAGCAGTACTTC
CASRAGVAASYEQYF
>TRBV27|-|-|17|TRBJ2-2
TGTGCCAGCAGTTCGCCTTGGGGGGAATTCGGAACCGGGGAGCTGTTTTTT
CASSSPWGEFGTGELFF
>TRBV27|-|TRBD2|17|TRBJ2-5
TGTGCCAGCAGCCTATCACCCCGGGCGGGGGGCTGGGAGACCCAGTACTTC
CASSLSPRAGGWETQYF
>TRBV2|-|TRBD2|17|TRBJ2-6
TGTGCCAGCAGTGGGGGACTAGCTATCTCTGGGGCCAACGTCCTGACTTTC
CASSGGLAISGANVLTF
>TRBV5-5|-|-|14|TRBJ2-7
TGTGCCAGCAGCCCTGAGGACAACTCCTACGAGCAGTACTTC
CASSPEDNSYEQYF
>TRBV7-3|-|-|14|TRBJ2-2
TGTGCCAGCAGCCTAAGAGCATCTACCGGGGAGCTGTTTTTT
CASSLRASTGELFF
>TRBV20-1|medium-sized|-|11|TRBJ1-1
TGCAGTGCTAGAGAGAGCACTGAAGCTTTCTTT
CSARESTEAFF
>TRBV7-2|few|TRBD1|15|TRBJ2-1
TGTGCCAGCAGTCCTAGACAGGGCGACTACAATGAGCAGTTCTTC
CASSPRQGDYNEQFF
>TRBV28|-|TRBD2|16|TRBJ2-5
TGTGCCAGCAGTTCCCGACTAGCGGGAGGGCGAGAGACCCAGTACTTC
CASSSRLAGGRETQYF
>TRBV19|-|TRBD1|15|TRBJ2-1
TGTGCCAGTAGTATCCCGGGACAGGGCCACAATGAGCAGTTCTTC
CASSIPGQGHNEQFF
>TRBV27|-|-|16|TRBJ2-3
TGTGCCAGCAGTTTATCGAGGCGGGTCCCCACAGATACGCAGTATTTT
CASSLSRRVPTDTQYF
>TRBV7-2|-|-|14|TRBJ2-5
TGTGCCAGCAGCTCCCCCGACAGGCAAGAGACCCAGTACTTC
CASSSPDRQETQYF
>TRBV4-2|-|TRBD2|17|TRBJ2-5
TGTGCCAGCAGCCCGCGGACTAGCGGGGGGGCCGTAGAGACCCAGTACTTC
CASSPRTSGGAVETQYF
>TRBV14|-|-|15|TRBJ2-3
TGTGCCAGCAGCCAAGACCTAGCACGCACAGATACGCAGTATTTT
CASSQDLARTDTQYF
>TRBV7-2|-|-|12|TRBJ2-2
TGTGCCAGCAGCCCTCCCTTCGGGGAGCTGTTTTTT
CASSPPFGELFF
>TRBV5-4|once|TRBD2|16|TRBJ2-3
TGTGCCAGCAGCTTGGGACTAGCGGGACACACAGATACGCAGTATTTT
CASSLGLAGHTDTQYF